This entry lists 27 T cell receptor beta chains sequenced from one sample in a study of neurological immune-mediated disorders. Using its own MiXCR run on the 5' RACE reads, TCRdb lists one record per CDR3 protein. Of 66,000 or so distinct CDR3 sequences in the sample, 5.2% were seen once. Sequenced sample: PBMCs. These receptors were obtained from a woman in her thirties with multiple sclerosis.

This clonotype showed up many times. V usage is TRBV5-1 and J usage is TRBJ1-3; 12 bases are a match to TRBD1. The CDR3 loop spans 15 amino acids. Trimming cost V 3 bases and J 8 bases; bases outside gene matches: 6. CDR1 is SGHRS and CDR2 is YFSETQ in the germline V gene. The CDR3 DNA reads TGCGCCAGCAGCTCGGGACAGGGGGCCCCTCACACCATATATTTT. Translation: CASSSGQGAPHTIYF.

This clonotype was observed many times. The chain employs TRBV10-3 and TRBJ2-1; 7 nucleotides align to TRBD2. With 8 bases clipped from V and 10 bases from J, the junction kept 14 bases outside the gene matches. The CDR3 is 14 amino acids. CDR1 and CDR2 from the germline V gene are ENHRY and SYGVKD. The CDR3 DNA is TGTGCCATCTCCCGGGAGGTAGGCGCACGGGAGCAGTTCTTC. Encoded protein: CAISREVGAREQFF.

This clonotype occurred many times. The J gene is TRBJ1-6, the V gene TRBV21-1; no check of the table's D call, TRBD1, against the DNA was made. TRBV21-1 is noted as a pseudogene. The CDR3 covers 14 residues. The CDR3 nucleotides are TGTGCCAGCAGCGAACACAGGGGTGGGTCACCCCTCCACTTT. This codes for CASSEHRGGSPLHF.

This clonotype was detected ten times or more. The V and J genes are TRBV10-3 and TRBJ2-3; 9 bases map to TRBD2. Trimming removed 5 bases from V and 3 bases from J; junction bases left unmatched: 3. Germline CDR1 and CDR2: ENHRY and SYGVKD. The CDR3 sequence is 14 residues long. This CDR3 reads CAISSLAGTDTQYF. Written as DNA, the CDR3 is TGTGCCATCAGTAGTCTAGCGGGGACAGATACGCAGTATTTT.

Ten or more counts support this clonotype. In DNA form, the CDR3 reads TGTGCCAGCAGCCGTGGACGGGCGAGCTCCTACAATGAGCAGTTCTTC. It specifies CASSRGRASSYNEQFF. The J gene is TRBJ2-1, the V gene TRBV12-3 or TRBV12-4; D is unresolved. This CDR3 contains 16 residues. V dropped 6 bases and J dropped 0 bases, with 15 bases sitting between them.

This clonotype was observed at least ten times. The CDR3, as DNA: TGTGCCAGCAGCAAGGGATTGAACACTGAAGCTTTCTTT. Translated, it gives CASSKGLNTEAFF. The J gene is TRBJ1-1, the V gene TRBV14; D not resolved. Germline values: CDR1 SGHDN, CDR2 FVKESK. Trimming shortened V by 5 bases and J by 0 bases, and 7 bases separated the two germline ends. The CDR3 length is 13 residues.

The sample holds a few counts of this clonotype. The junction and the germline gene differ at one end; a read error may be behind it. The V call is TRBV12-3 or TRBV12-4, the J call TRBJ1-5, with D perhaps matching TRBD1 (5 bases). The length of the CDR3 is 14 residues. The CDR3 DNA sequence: TGTGCCAGCAGTCCCGGGACTACTAATCAGCCCCAGAATTTT. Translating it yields CASSPGTTNQPQNF.

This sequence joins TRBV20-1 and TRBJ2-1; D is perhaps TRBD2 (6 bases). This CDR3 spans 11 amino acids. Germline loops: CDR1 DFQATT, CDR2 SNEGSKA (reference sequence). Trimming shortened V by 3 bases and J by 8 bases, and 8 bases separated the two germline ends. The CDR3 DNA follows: TGCAGTGCTAGCGGCGGGGATGAGCAGTTCTTC. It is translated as CSASGGDEQFF.

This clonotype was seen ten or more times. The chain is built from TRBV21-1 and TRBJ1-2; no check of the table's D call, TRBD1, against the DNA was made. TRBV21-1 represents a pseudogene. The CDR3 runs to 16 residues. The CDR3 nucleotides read TGTGCCAGCAACCCGGGACAGGGGCATACTAACTATGGCTACACCTTC. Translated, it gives CASNPGQGHTNYGYTF.

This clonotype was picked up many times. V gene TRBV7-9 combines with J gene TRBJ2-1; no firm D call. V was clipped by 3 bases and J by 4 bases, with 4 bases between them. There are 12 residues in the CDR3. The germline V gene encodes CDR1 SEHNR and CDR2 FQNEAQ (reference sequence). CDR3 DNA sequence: TGTGCCAGCAGCTTGGCATACAATGAGCAGTTCTTC. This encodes CASSLAYNEQFF.

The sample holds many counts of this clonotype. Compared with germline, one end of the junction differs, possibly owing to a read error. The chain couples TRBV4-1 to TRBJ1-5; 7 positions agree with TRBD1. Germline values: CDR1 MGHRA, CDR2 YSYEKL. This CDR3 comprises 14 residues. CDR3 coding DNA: TGCGCCAGCAGCCCGGGACAGTTCAATCAGCCCCAGAATTTT. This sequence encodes CASSPGQFNQPQNF.

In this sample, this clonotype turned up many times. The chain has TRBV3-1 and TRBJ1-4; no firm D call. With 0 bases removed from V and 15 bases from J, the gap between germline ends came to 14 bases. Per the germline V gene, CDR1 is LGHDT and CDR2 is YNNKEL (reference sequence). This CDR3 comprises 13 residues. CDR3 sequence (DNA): TGTGCCAGCAGCCAAGAGGGGAGGGAAGGCGTGTTTTTT. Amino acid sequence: CASSQEGREGVFF. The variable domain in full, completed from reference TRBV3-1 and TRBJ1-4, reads DTAVSQTPKYLVTQMGNDKSIKCEQNLGHDTMYWYKQDSKKFLKIMFSYNNKELIINETVPNRFSPKSPDKAHLNLHINSLELGDSAVYFCASSQEGREGVFFGSGTQLSVL.

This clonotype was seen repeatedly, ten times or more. The CDR3 bases are TGTGCCACCAGCAGACCGGGACAGTCAACTAATGAAAAACTGTTTTTT. Amino acid sequence: CATSRPGQSTNEKLFF. The J gene is TRBJ1-4, the V gene TRBV15; the match to TRBD1 covers 7 bases. Germline lookup yields CDR1 LNHNV and CDR2 YYDKDF (reference sequence). The ends lost 2 bases at V and 0 bases at J; junction bases unmatched: 3. The CDR3 totals 16 residues.

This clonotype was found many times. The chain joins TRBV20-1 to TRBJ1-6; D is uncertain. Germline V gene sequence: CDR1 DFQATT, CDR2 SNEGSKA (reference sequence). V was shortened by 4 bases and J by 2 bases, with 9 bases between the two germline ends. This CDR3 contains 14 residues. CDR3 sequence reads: CSAKGIPYNSPLHF. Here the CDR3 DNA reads TGCAGTGCTAAGGGTATTCCCTATAATTCACCCCTCCACTTT.

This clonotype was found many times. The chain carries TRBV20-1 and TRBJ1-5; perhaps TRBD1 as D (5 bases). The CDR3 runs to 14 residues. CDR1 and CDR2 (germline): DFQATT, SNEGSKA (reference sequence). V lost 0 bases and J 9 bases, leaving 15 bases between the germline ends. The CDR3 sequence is CSARDISGRRPQHF. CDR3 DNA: TGCAGTGCTAGAGATATTTCAGGGAGGCGGCCCCAGCATTTT.

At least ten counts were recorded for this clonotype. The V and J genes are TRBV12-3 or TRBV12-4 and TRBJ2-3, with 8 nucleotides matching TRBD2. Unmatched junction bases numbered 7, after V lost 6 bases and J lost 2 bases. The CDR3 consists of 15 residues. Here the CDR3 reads CASSLLAANTDTQYF. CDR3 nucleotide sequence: TGTGCCAGCAGCCTACTAGCGGCCAACACAGATACGCAGTATTTT.

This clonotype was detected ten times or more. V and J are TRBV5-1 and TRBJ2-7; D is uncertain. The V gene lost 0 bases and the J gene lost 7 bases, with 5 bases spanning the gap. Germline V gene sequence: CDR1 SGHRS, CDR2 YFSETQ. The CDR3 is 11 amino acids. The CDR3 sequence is CASSLGPEQYF. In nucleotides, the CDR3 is TGCGCCAGCAGCTTGGGACCTGAGCAGTACTTC.

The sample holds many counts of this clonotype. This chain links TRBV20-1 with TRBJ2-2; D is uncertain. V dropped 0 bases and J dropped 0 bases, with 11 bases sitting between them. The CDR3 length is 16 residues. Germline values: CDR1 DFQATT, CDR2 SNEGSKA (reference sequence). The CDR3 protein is CSARDSNISNTGELFF. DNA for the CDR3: TGCAGTGCTAGAGATTCGAACATTTCGAACACCGGGGAGCTGTTTTTT.

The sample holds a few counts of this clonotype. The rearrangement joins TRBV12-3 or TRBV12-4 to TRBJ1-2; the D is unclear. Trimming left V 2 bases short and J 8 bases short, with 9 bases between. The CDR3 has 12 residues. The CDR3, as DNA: TGTGCCAGCAGTTTAAAAACGCGGGGCTACACCTTC. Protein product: CASSLKTRGYTF.

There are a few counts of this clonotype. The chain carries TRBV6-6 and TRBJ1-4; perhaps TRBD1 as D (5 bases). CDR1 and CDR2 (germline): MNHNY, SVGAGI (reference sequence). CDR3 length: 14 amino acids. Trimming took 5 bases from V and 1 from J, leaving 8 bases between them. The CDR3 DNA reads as TGTGCCAGCAGTCCCAGGGAAACTAATGAAAAACTGTTTTTT. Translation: CASSPRETNEKLFF.

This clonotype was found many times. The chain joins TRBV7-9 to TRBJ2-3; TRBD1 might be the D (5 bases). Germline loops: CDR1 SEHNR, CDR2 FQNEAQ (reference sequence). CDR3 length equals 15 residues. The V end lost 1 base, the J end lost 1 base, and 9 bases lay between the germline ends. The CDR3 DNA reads TGTGCCAGCAGCTTAGGGGGCCAAGGCACAGATACGCAGTATTTT. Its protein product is CASSLGGQGTDTQYF.

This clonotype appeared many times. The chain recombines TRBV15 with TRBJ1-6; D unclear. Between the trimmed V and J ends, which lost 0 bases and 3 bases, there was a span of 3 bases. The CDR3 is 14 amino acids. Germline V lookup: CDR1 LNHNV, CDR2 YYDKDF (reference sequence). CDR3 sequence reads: CATSRDNYNSPLHF. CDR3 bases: TGTGCCACCAGCAGAGACAACTATAATTCACCCCTCCACTTT.

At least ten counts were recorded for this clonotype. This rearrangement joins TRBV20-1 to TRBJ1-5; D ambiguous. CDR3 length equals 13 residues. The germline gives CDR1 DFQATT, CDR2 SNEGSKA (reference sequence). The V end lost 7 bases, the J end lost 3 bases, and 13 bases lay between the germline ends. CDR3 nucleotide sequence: TGCAGTGTCGCACACAGCCCCAATCAGCCCCAGCATTTT. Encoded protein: CSVAHSPNQPQHF.

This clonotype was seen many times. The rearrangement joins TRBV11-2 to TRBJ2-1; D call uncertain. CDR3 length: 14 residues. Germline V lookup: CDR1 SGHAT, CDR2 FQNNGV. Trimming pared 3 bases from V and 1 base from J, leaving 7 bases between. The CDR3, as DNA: TGTGCCAGCAGCTTTGGAGAATCCTACAATGAGCAGTTCTTC. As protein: CASSFGESYNEQFF.

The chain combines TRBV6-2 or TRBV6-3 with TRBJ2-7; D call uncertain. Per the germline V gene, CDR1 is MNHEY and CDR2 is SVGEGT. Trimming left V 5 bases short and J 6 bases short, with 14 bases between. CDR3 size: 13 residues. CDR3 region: CASSLTATGEQYF. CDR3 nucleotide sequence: TGTGCCAGCAGTCTAACTGCGACGGGCGAGCAGTACTTC.

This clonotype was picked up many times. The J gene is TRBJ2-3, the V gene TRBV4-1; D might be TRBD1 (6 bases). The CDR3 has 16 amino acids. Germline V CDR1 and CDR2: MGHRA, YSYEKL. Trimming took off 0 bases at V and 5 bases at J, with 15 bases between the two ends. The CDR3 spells CASSQEVGAFLDTQYF. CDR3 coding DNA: TGCGCCAGCAGCCAAGAAGTGGGGGCTTTCCTAGATACGCAGTATTTT.

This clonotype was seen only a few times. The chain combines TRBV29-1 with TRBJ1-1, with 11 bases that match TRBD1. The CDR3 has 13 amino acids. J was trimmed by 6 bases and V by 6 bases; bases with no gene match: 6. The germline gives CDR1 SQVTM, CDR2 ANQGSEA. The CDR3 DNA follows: TGCAGCGTCTGGACAGGGGGCTCTGCTGAAGCTTTCTTT. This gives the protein CSVWTGGSAEAFF.